This TCR beta chain derives from a study of T-cell reconstitution after alpha-beta-depleted transplantation in children. Unique molecular identifiers were built into the TCRbeta library. TCRdb re-called the PCR reads with MiXCR, one entry per CDR3 protein. The data show 800,000 to 1,000,000 distinct CDR3 sequences, roughly 29% seen once. Study observations and caveats: Expanded graft clones, several hundred of them, were reportedly the source of alpha-beta T cells about two months after transplant. One year post-transplant, T-cell counts and diversity were largely derived from T cells produced anew. For some patients, TCRbeta diversity was high at day 60 because of recipient T cells and thymic progenitors that survived.

The V gene's germline CDR1 is DFQATT and CDR2 SNEGSKA (reference sequence). The CDR3 runs to 16 residues. Trimming stripped 0 bases from V and 2 bases from J, with 15 bases between. In regard to this clonotype: The antigen is unknown.

The clonotype was recovered from a boy younger than two who had a stem cell transplant for SCID, so the T cells may come from the graft donor. The chain links TRBV20-1 to TRBJ2-3; D is ambiguous. The starting material was PBMCs, mostly from graft donor cells, obtained 360 days after TCRalphabeta/CD19-depleted stem cell transplant. This CDR3 reads CSARDNLIGPTDTQYF. The DNA for the CDR3 is TGCAGTGCTAGAGATAACCTAATAGGGCCCACAGATACGCAGTATTTT.